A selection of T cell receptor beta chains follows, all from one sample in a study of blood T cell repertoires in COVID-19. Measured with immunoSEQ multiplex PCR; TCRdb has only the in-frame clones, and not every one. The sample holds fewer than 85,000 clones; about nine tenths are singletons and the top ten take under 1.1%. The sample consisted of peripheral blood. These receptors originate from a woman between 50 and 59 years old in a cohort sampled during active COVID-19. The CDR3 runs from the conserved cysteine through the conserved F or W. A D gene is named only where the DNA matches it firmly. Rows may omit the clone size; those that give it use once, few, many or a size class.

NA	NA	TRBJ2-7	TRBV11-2	TGTGCCAGCAGCCGCCTTAGCAACTCCTACGAGCAGTACTTC	CASSRLSNSYEQYF
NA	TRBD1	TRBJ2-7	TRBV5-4	TGTGCCAGCAGCTTCGGGACAGGGATATTTTACGAGCAGTACTTC	CASSFGTGIFYEQYF
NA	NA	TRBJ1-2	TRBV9	TGTGCCAGCAGCGTAATAGGGGAGGAGTATGGCTACACCTTC	CASSVIGEEYGYTF
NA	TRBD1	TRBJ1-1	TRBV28	TGTGCCAGCAGCCTGGGGACAGGGGGCTGGGACACTGAAGCTTTCTTT	CASSLGTGGWDTEAFF
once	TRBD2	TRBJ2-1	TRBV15	TGTGCCACCAGCAGAGGACTAGCGGAGTACAATGAGCAGTTCTTC	CATSRGLAEYNEQFF
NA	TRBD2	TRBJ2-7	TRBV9	TGTGCCAGCAGCGTAGACGTGGGGGGGTACGAGCAGTACTTC	CASSVDVGGYEQYF
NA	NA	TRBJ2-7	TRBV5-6	TGTGCCAGCAGCTTTGAACAGGGCGGCCACGAGCAGTACTTC	CASSFEQGGHEQYF
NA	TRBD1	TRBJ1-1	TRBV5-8	TGTGCCAGCAGCCCAGGGGGCCTAAACACTGAAGCTTTCTTT	CASSPGGLNTEAFF
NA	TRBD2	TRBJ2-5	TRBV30	TGTGCCTGGCTGGACCCTACTCTAGCGGCGCAAGAGACCCAGTACTTC	CAWLDPTLAAQETQYF
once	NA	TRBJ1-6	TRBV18	TGTGCCAGCTCACCTACGGAAGGGGCCCGTAATTCACCCCTCCACTTT	CASSPTEGARNSPLHF
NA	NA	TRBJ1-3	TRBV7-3	TGTGCCAGCAGCTTAGGGCCAGCCGCGGGAAACACCATATATTTT	CASSLGPAAGNTIYF
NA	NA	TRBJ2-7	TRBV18	TGTGCCAGCTCCCTGGGGGGAAGGTCCTACGAGCAGTACTTC	CASSLGGRSYEQYF
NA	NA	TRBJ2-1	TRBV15	TGTGCCACCAGCAGAGCCCAGGAAACAGGGAAGGCCTACAATGAGCAGTTCTTC	CATSRAQETGKAYNEQFF
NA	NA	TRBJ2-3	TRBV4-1	TGCGCCAGCAGCCAAGGCGTAGGGGGAGATACGCAGTATTTT	CASSQGVGGDTQYF
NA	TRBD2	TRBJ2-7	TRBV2	TGTGCCAGCGGAGGGACTAGCGGGAGGGCCCTCTCCTACGAGCAGTACTTC	CASGGTSGRALSYEQYF
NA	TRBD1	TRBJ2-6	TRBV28	TGTGCCAGCAGTTTGGGACAGGGCTACTCTGGGGCCAACGTCCTGACTTTC	CASSLGQGYSGANVLTF
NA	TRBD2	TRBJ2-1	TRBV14	TGTGCCAGCAGTCCGCGGACTAGCGCTTACAATGAGCAGTTCTTC	CASSPRTSAYNEQFF
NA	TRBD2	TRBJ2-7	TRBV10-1	TGCGCCAGCAGTGAGTCCGGAGGAGGGCTAGCGGTCTCCTACGAGCAGTACTTC	CASSESGGGLAVSYEQYF
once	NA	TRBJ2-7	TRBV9	TGTGCCAGCAGCGTAGCCCCCAACCCCACTAAAACCGAGCAGTACTTC	CASSVAPNPTKTEQYF
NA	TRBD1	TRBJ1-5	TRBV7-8	TGTGCCAGCAGCTTAGACAGGGGGACAAACAGGGCTCAGCCCCAGCATTTT	CASSLDRGTNRAQPQHF
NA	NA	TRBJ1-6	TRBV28	TGTGCCAGCAGTGGTGGGGCAGGCGAGAGCTCCTATAATTCACCCCTCCACTTT	CASSGGAGESSYNSPLHF
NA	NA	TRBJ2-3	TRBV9	TGTGCCAGCAGCGTTGTAGAAGCAAGGGGAGGAGATACGCAGTATTTT	CASSVVEARGGDTQYF
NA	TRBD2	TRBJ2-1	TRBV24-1	TGTGCCACCAGTGACTCTACTAGCGGGAGGGCCGGGGGCAATGAGCAGTTCTTC	CATSDSTSGRAGGNEQFF
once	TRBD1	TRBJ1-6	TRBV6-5	TGTGCCAGCAGGGGGGACAGGGAAAATTCACCCCTCCACTTT	CASRGDRENSPLHF
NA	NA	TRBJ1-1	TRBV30	TGTGCCTGGAGTGATAGAGCATACACTGAAGCTTTCTTT	CAWSDRAYTEAFF
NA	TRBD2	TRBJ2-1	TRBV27	TGTGCCAGCAGAGCAGACCTTCCGGGACTAGCGGGACTAGGTGGCAATGAGCAGTTCTTC	CASRADLPGLAGLGGNEQFF
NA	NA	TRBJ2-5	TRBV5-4	TGTGCCAGCAGCATTGGGGGGGCCGGTTTGGAGACCCAGTACTTC	CASSIGGAGLETQYF
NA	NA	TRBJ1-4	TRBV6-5	TGTGCCAGCGACCGGGGGTTGGGTGAAAAACTGTTTTTT	CASDRGLGEKLFF
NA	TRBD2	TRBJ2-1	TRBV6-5	TGTGCCAGCAGTTACACAAGCGGGAGGTTTGACAATGAGCAGTTCTTC	CASSYTSGRFDNEQFF
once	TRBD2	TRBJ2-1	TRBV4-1	TGCGCCAGCAGCCACCTAGAAGGACTAGCGGGAGGAGGTGAGCAGTTCTTC	CASSHLEGLAGGGEQFF
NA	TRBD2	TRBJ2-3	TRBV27	TGTGCCAGCAGTCCCGGGACTAGCGCCACAGATACGCAGTATTTT	CASSPGTSATDTQYF
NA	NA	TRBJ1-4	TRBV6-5	TGTGCCAGCAGTTACTCACAGGAAGGATACGAAAAACTGTTTTTT	CASSYSQEGYEKLFF
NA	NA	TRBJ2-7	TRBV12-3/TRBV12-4	TGTGCCAGCCGCGGGCGACGGTACGAGCAGTACTTC	CASRGRRYEQYF
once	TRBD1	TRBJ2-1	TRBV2	TGTGCCAGCCGCCGGGACAGGGGATCCCATGAGCAGTTCTTC	CASRRDRGSHEQFF
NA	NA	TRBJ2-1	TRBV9	TGTGCCAGCAGCGTAGTGGGGAGGAGGAACGGTCCCAATGAGCAGTTCTTC	CASSVVGRRNGPNEQFF
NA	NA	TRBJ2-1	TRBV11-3	TGTGCCAGCAGCTTAGATCAAGAGGGAACTAGAATGGGGTACAATGAGCAGTTCTTC	CASSLDQEGTRMGYNEQFF
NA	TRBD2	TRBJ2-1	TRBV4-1	TGCGCCAGCAGCCAAGAAGGACTAGCGGGATATGAGCAGTTCTTC	CASSQEGLAGYEQFF
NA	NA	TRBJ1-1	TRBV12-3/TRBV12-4	TGTGCCAGCAGTTTGAACAGGAACACTGAAGCTTTCTTT	CASSLNRNTEAFF
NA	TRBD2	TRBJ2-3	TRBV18	TGTGCCAGCTCACCAGCGGTAGCGGGACCAGATACGCAGTATTTT	CASSPAVAGPDTQYF
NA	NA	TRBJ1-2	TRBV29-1	TGCAGCGTTGGGGACGGAGGGTTTAATAGTTACACCTTC	CSVGDGGFNSYTF
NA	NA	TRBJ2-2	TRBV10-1	TGCGCCAGCAGGACTGATACCGGGGAGCTGTTTTTT	CASRTDTGELFF